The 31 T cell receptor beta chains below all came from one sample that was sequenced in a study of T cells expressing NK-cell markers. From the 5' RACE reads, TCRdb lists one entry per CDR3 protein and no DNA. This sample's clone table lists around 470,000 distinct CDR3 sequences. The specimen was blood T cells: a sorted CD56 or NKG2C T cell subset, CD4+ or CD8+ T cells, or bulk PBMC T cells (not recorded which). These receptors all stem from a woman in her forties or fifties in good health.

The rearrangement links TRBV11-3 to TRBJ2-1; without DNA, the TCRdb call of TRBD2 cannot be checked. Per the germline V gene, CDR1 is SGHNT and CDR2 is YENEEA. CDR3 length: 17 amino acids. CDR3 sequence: CASSLGSGAGAYNEQFF.

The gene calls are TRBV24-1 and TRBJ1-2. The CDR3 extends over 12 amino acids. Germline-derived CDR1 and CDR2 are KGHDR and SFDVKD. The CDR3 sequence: CATSGNSYGYTF.

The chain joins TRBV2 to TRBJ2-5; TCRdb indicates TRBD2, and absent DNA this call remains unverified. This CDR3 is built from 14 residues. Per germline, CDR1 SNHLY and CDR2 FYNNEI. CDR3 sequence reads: CASSGTRAGETQYF.

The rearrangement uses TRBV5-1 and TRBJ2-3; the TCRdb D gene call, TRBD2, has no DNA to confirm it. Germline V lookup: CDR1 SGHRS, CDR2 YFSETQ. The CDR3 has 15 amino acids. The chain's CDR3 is CASSLGAGGSDTQYF.

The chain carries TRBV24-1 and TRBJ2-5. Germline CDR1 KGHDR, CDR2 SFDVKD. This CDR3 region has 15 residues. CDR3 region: CATSDSSRYQETQYF.

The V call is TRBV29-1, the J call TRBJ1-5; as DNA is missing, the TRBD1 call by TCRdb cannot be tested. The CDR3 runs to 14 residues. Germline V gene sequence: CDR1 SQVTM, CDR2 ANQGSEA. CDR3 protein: CSVRGDHSNQPQHF.

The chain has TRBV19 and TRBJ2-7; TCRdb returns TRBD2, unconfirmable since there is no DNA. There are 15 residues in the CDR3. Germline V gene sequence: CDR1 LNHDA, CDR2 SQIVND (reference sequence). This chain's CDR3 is CASSIAGLSSYEQYF. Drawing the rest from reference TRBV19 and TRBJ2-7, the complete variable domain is DGGITQSPKYLFRKEGQNVTLSCEQNLNHDAMYWYRQDPGQGLRLIYYSQIVNDFQKGDIAEGYSVSREKKESFPLTVTSAQKNPTAFYLCASSIAGLSSYEQYFGPGTRLTVT.

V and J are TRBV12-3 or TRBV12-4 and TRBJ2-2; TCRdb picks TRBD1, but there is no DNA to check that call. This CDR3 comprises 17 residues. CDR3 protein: CASSLLEQAPNTGELFF.

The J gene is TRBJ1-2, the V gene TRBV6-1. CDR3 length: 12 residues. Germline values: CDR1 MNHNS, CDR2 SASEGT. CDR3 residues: CASSERVYGYTF.

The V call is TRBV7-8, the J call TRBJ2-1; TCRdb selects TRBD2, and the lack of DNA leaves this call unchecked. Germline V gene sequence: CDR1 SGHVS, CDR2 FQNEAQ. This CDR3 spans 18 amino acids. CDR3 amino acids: CASSLSGRAGIAYNEQFF.

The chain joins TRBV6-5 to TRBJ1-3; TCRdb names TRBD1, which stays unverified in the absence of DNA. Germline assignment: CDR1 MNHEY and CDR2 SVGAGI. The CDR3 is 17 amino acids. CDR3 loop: CASSAVQGSTAGNTIYF.

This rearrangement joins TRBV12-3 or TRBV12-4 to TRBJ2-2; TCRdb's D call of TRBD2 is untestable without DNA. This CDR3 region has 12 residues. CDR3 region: CASGGLTGELFF.

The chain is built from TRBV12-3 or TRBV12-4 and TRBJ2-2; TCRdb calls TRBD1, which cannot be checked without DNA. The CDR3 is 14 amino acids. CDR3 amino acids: CASRSTGEGGELFF.

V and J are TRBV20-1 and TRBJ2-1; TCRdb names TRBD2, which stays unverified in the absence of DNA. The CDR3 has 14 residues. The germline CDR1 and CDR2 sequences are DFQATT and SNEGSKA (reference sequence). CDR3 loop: CSGILAGRFNEQFF.

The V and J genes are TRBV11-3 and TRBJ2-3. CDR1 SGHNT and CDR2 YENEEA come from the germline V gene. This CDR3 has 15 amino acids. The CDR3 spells CASSLRTVSTDTQYF.

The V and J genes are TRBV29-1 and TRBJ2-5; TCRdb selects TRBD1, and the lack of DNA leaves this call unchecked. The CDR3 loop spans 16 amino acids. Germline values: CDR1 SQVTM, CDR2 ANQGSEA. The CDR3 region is CSVGTPSGAGQETQYF.

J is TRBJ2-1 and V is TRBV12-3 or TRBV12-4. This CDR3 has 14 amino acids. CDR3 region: CASSFSMVRHEQFF.

CDR3 in amino acids: CASSPRGSNIEAFF. The rearrangement uses TRBV18 and TRBJ1-1; TCRdb names TRBD1, which stays unverified in the absence of DNA. From germline, CDR1 is KGHSH and CDR2 LQKENI. The length of the CDR3 is 14 residues.

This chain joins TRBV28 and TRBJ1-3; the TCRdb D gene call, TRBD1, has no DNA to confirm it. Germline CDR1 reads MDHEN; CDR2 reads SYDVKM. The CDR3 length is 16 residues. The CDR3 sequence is CASSANGASSGNTIYF. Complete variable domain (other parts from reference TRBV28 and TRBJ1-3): DVKVTQSSRYLVKRTGEKVFLECVQDMDHENMFWYRQDPGLGLRLIYFSYDVKMKEKGDIPEGYSVSREKKERFSLILESASTNQTSMYLCASSANGASSGNTIYFGEGSWLTVV.

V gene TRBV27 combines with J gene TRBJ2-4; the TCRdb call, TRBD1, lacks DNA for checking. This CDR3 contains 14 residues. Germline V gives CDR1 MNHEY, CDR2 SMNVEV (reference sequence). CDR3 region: CASSRGTGKNIQYF.

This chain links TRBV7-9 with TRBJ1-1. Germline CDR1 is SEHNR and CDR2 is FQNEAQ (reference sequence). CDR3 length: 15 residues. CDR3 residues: CASSLAVGFGTEAFF.

The CDR3: CASSLGSSRGNEQFF. The rearrangement joins TRBV5-4 to TRBJ2-1; TCRdb lists TRBD1, though no DNA is available to test this call. The CDR3 contains 15 residues. Germline lookup yields CDR1 SGHNT and CDR2 YYREEE (reference sequence).

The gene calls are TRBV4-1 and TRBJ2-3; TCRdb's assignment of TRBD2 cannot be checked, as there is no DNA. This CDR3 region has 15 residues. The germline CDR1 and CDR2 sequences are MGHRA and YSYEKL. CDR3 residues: CASSPLPGGIDTQYF.

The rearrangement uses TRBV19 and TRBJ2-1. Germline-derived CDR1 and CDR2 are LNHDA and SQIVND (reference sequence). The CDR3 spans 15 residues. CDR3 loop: CASSLAQLGSNEQFF. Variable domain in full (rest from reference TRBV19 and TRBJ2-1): DGGITQSPKYLFRKEGQNVTLSCEQNLNHDAMYWYRQDPGQGLRLIYYSQIVNDFQKGDIAEGYSVSREKKESFPLTVTSAQKNPTAFYLCASSLAQLGSNEQFFGPGTRLTVL.

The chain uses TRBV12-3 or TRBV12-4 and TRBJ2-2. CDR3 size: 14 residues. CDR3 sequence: CASSLQVNTGELFF.

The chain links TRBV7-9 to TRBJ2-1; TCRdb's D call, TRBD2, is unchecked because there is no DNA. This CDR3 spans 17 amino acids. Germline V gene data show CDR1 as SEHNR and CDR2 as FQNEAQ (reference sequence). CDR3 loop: CASSLAGSASGYNEQFF.

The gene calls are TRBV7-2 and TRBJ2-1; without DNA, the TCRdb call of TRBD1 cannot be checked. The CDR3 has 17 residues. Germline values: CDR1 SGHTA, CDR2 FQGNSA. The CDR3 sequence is CASSLVRGTLRVNEQFF.

This CDR3 is CASSPGTDHKYQETQYF. The V and J genes are TRBV19 and TRBJ2-5; TCRdb indicates TRBD1, and absent DNA this call remains unverified. The V gene's germline CDR1 is LNHDA and CDR2 SQIVND (reference sequence). The CDR3 is made up of 17 amino acids.

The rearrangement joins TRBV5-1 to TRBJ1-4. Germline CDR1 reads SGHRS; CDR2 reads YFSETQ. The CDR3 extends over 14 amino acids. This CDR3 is CASSLDGSNEKLFF.

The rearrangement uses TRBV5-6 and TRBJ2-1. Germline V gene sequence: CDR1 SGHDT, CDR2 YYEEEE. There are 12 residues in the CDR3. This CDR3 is CASRQFGNEQFF.

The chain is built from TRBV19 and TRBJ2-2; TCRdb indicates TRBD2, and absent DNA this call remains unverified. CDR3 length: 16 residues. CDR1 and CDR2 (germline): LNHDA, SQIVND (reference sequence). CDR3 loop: CASSRRLAGVSGELFF.